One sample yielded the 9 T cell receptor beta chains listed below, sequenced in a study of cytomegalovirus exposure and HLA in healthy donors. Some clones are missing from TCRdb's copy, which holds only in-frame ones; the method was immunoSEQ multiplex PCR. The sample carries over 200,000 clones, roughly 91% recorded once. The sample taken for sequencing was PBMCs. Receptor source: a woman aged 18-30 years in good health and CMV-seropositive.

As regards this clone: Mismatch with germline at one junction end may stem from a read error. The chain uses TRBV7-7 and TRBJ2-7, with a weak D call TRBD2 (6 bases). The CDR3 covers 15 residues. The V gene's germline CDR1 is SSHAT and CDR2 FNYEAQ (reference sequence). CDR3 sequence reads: CASSQGSGDSYEQYF. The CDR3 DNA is TGTGCTAGCAGCCAAGGGTCGGGGGACTCCTACGAGCAGTACTTC.

The CDR3 DNA reads as TGCGCCAGCAGCCCTGGAGAGGGGACTCACTATGGCTACACCTTC. The encoded protein is CASSPGEGTHYGYTF. The genes are TRBV5-1 and TRBJ1-2; the D gene is possibly TRBD1 (5 bases). The CDR3 covers 15 residues. The germline CDR1 and CDR2 sequences are SGHRS and YFSETQ. V was pared by 4 bases and J by 3 bases, with 16 bases between.

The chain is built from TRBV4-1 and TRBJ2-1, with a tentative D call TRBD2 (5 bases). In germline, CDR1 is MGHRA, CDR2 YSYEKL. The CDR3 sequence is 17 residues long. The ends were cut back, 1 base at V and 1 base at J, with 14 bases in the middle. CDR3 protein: CASSQVGGGLSYNEQFF. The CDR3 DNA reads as TGCGCCAGCAGCCAAGTAGGCGGAGGCCTTTCCTACAATGAGCAGTTCTTC.

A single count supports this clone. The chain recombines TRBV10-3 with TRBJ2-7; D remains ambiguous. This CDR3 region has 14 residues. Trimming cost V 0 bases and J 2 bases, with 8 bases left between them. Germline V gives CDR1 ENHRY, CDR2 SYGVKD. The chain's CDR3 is CAISESIRAYEQYF. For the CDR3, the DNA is TGTGCCATCAGTGAGTCCATCCGGGCCTACGAGCAGTACTTC.

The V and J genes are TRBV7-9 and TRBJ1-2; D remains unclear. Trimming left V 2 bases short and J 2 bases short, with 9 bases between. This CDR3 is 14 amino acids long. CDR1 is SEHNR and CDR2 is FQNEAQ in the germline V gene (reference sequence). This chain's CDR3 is CASSLNGLNYGYTF. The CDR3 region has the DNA TGTGCCAGCAGCTTAAACGGACTAAACTATGGCTACACCTTC.

The CDR3 DNA follows: TGTGCCAGTAGTATAAGGGGGGGACTAGCGGGACCCGAGCAGTACTTC. This encodes CASSIRGGLAGPEQYF. J is TRBJ2-7 and V is TRBV19; TRBD2 matches at 13 bases. Germline V CDR1 and CDR2: LNHDA, SQIVND (reference sequence). The CDR3 totals 16 residues. The ends lost 2 bases at V and 6 bases at J; junction bases unmatched: 7.

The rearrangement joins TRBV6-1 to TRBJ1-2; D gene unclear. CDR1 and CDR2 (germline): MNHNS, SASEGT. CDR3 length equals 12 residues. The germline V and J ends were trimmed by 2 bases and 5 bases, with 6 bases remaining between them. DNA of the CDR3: TGTGCCAGCAGTGAACCCAGATATGGCTACACCTTC. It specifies CASSEPRYGYTF.

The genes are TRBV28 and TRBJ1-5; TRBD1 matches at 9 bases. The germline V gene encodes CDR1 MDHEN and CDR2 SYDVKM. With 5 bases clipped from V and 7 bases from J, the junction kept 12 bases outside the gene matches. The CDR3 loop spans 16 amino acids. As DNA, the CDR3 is TGTGCCAGCAGTCAGATCTGGGGACAGGGCATACAGCCCCAGCATTTT. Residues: CASSQIWGQGIQPQHF.

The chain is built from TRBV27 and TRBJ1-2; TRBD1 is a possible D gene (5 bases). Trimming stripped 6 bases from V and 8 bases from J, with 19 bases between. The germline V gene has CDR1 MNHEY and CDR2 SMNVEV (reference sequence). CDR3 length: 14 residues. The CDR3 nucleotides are TGTGCCAGCAGCAGTTTCGGGCAGGGATACGGCTACACCTTC. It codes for CASSSFGQGYGYTF.